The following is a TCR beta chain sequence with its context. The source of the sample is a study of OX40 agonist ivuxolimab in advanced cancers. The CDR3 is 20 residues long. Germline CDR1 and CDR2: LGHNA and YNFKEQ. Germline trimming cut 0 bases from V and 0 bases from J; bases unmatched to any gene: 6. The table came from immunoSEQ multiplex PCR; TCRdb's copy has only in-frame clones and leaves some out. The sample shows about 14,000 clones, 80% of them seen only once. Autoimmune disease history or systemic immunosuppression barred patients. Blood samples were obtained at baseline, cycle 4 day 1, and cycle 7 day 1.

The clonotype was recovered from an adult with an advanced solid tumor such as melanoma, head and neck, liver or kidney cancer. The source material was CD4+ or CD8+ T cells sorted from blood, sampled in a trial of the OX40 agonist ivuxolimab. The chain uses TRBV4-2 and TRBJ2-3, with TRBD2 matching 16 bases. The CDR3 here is CASSQDPGLAGGISTDTQYF. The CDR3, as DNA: TGTGCCAGCAGCCAAGATCCGGGACTAGCGGGAGGGATTAGCACAGATACGCAGTATTTT.